Listed here is a single T cell receptor (beta chain). These data originate in a study of blood T cell repertoires in COVID-19. Across the whole study: Samples came from the United States, Italy and Spain, spanning acute and convalescent COVID-19. Sample material is recorded as cDNA or gDNA derived from T cells, B-cell-depleted T cells, or PBMCs.

The trim removed 5 bases at V and 6 bases at J, leaving 10 bases unmatched. This CDR3 contains 15 residues. Germline CDR1 reads SGHAT; CDR2 reads FQNNGV. Methods used by the authors: Nucleated cell counts were estimated from reference gene primer amplification. Measured with immunoSEQ multiplex PCR; TCRdb has only the in-frame clones, and not every one. The V and J calls and clone size come from that table; D and trimming were worked out from the DNA. The sample yields 250,000 to 350,000 clones, 86% seen once. Sequenced material: peripheral blood. This clonotype was obtained from a woman aged 30 to 39 with active or convalescent COVID-19. The chain employs TRBV11-2 and TRBJ1-2, with 9 bases matching TRBD1. The CDR3 DNA reads as TGTGCCAGCAGCCTGGGGGACAGGGATAATCATGGCTACACCTTC. Its translation: CASSLGDRDNHGYTF.